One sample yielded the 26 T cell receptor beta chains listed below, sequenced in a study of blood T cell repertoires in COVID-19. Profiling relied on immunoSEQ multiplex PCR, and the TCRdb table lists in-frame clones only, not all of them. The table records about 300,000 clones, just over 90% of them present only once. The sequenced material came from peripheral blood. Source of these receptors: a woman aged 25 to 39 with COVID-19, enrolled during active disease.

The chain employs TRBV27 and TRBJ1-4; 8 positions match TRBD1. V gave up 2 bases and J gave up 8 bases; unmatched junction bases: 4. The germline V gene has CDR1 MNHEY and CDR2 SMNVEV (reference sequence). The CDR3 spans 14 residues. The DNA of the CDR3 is TGTGCCAGCAGTTTAGGACAGGGAGTCGAAAAACTGTTTTTT. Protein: CASSLGQGVEKLFF. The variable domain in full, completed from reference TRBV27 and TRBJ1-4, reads EAQVTQNPRYLITVTGKKLTVTCSQNMNHEYMSWYRQDPGLGLRQIYYSMNVEVTDKGDVPEGYKVSRKEKRNFPLILESPSPNQTSLYFCASSLGQGVEKLFFGSGTQLSVL.

This CDR3 reads CASSYGQFAYNEQFF. The CDR3 nucleotides are TGTGCCAGCAGTTACGGACAGTTTGCCTACAATGAGCAGTTCTTC. The rearrangement joins TRBV6-5 to TRBJ2-1, with D tentatively TRBD1 (6 bases). The CDR3 is 15 residues long. In germline, CDR1 is MNHEY, CDR2 SVGAGI. Trimming shortened V by 2 bases and J by 2 bases, and 10 bases separated the two germline ends.

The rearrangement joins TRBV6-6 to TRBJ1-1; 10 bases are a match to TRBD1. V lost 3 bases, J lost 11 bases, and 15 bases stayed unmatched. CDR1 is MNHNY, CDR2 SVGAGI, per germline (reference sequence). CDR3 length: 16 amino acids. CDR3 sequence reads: CASSYRAGTGDNDAFF. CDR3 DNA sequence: TGTGCCAGCAGTTATAGGGCCGGGACAGGGGATAATGATGCTTTCTTT.

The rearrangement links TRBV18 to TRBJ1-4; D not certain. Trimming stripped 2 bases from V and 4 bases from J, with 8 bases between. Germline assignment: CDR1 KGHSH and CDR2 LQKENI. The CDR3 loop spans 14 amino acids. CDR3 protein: CASSPSGINEKLFF. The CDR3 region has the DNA TGTGCCAGCTCACCATCAGGAATTAATGAAAAACTGTTTTTT. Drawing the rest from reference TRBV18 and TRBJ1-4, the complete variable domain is NAGVMQNPRHLVRRRGQEARLRCSPMKGHSHVYWYRQLPEEGLKFMVYLQKENIIDESGMPKERFSAEFPKEGPSILRIQQVVRGDSAAYFCASSPSGINEKLFFGSGTQLSVL.

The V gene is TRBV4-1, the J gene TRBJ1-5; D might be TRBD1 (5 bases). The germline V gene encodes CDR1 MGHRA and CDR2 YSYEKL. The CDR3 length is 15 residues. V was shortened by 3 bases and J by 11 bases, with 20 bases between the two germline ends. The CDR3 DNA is TGCGCCAGCAGCCAGGGTTTCGAGGGGACTTGGGCCCAGCATTTT. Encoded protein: CASSQGFEGTWAQHF.

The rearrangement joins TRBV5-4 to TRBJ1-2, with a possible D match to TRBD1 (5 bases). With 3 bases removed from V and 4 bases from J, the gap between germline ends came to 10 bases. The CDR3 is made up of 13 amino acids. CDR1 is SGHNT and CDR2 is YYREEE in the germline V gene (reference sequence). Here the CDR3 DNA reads TGTGCCAGCAGCTCGGGACTGGCCTATGGCTACACCTTC. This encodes CASSSGLAYGYTF.

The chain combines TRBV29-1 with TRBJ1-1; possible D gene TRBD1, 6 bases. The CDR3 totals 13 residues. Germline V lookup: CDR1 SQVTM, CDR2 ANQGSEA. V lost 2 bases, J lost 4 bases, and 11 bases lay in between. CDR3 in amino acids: CSVERRQVTEAFF. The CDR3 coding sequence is TGCAGCGTTGAAAGACGACAGGTCACTGAAGCTTTCTTT.

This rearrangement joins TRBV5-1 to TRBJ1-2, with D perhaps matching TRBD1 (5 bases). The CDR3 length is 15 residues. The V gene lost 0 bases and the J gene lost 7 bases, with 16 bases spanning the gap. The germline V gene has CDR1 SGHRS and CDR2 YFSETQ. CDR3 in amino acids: CASSLEGALPGGYTF. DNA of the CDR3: TGCGCCAGCAGCTTGGAAGGGGCCCTCCCCGGTGGCTACACCTTC.

Here the CDR3 reads CASSLARGGSYEQYF. The CDR3 DNA sequence: TGTGCCAGCAGCTTGGCCCGGGGAGGCTCCTACGAGCAGTACTTC. The rearrangement uses TRBV5-5 and TRBJ2-7; the D gene is possibly TRBD2 (6 bases). Germline-derived CDR1 and CDR2 are SGHKS and YYEKEE (reference sequence). Between the trimmed V and J ends, which lost 0 bases and 0 bases, there was a span of 10 bases. The CDR3 spans 15 residues.

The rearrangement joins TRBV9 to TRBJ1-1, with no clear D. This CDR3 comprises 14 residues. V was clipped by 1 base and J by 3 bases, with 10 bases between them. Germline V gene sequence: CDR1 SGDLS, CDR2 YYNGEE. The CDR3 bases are TGTGCCAGCAGCGTACTCCCAGGCCACACTGAAGCTTTCTTT. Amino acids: CASSVLPGHTEAFF. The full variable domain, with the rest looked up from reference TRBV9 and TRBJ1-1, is DSGVTQTPKHLITATGQRVTLRCSPRSGDLSVYWYQQSLDQGLQFLIQYYNGEERAKGNILERFSAQQFPDLHSELNLSSLELGDSALYFCASSVLPGHTEAFFGQGTRLTVV.

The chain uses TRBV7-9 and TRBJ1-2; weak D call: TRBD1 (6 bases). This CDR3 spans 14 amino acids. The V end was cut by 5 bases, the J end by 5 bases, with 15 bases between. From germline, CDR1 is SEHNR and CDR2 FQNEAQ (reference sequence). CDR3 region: CASSKSTGHYGYTF. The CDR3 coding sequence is TGTGCCAGCAGCAAAAGTACAGGGCATTATGGCTACACCTTC.

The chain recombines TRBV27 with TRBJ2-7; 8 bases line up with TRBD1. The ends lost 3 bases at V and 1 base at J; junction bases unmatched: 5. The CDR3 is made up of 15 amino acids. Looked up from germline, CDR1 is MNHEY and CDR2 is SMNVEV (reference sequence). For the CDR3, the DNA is TGTGCCAGCAGTTTCACGGGACAGGAGTCCTACGAGCAGTACTTC. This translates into CASSFTGQESYEQYF.

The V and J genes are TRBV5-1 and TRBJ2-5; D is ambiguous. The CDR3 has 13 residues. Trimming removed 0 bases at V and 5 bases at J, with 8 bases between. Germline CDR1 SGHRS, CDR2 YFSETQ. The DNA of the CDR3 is TGCGCCAGCAGCTTGGGACTTTCGGAGACCCAGTACTTC. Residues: CASSLGLSETQYF.

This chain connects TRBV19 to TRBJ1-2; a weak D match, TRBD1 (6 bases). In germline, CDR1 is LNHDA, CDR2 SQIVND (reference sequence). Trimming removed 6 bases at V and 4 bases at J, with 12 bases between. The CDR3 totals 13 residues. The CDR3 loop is CASRQQGGYGYTF. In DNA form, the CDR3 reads TGTGCCAGTAGGCAACAGGGCGGCTATGGCTACACCTTC. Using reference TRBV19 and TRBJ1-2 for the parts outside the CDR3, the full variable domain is DGGITQSPKYLFRKEGQNVTLSCEQNLNHDAMYWYRQDPGQGLRLIYYSQIVNDFQKGDIAEGYSVSREKKESFPLTVTSAQKNPTAFYLCASRQQGGYGYTFGSGTRLTVV.

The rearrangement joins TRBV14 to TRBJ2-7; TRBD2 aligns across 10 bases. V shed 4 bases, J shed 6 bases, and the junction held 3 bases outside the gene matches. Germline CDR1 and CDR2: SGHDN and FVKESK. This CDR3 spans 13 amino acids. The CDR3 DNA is TGTGCCAGCAGCCGCCGACTAGCGGGCGAGCAGTACTTC. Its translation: CASSRRLAGEQYF.

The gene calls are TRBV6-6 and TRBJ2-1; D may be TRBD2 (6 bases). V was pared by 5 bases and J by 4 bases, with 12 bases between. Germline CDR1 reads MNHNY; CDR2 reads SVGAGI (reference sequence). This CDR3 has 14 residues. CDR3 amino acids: CASSDGTRYNEQFF. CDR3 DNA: TGTGCCAGCAGTGACGGGACTCGGTACAATGAGCAGTTCTTC.

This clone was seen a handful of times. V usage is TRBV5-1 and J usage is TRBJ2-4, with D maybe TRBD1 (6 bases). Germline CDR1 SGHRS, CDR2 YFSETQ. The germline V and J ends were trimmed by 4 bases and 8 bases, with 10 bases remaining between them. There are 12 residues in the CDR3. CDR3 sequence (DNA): TGCGCCAGCAGCACTACAGGGTACATTCAGTACTTC. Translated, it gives CASSTTGYIQYF.

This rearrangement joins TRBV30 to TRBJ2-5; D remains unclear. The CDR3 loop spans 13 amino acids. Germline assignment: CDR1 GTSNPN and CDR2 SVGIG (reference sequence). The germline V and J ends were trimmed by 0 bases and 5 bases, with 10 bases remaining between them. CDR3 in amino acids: CAWSVRAFETQYF. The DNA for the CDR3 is TGTGCCTGGAGTGTACGAGCTTTCGAGACCCAGTACTTC.

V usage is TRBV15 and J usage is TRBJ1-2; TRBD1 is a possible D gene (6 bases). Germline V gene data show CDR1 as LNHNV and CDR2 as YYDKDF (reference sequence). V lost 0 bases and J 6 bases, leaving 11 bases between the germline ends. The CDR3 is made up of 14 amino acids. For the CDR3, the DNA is TGTGCCACCAGCAGAGAGGGTCAGGGGAATGGCTACACCTTC. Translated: CATSREGQGNGYTF.

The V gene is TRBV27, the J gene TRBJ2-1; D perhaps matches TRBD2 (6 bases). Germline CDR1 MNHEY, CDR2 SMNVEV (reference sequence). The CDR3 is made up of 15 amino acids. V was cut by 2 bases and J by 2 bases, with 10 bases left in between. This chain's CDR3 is CASSLGGGPYNEQFF. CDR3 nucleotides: TGTGCCAGCAGTTTAGGGGGAGGACCCTACAATGAGCAGTTCTTC.

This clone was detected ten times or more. The CDR3 is CASSQAQTGETQYF. CDR3 coding DNA: TGTGCCAGCAGCCAAGCGCAGACAGGAGAGACCCAGTACTTC. V gene TRBV3-1 (or the pseudogene TRBV3-2) combines with J gene TRBJ2-5, with TRBD1 as a possible D gene (6 bases). CDR1 is LGHDT and CDR2 is YNNKEL in the germline V gene (reference sequence). Trimming pared 1 base from V and 4 bases from J, leaving 10 bases between. This CDR3 has 14 amino acids.

In DNA, the CDR3 is TGTGCCAGCAGTATAACAGATGTCGGAAACACCATATATTTT. Translation: CASSITDVGNTIYF. The chain carries TRBV2 and TRBJ1-3; D call uncertain. CDR1 is SNHLY and CDR2 is FYNNEI in the germline V gene. The CDR3 covers 14 residues. V shed 5 bases and J shed 4 bases, with 12 bases lying between them.

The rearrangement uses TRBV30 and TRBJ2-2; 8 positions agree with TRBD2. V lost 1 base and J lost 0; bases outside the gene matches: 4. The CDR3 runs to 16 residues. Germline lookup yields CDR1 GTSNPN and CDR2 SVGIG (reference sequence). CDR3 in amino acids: CAWSGVAGSNTGELFF. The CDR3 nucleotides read TGTGCCTGGAGTGGAGTAGCGGGATCGAACACCGGGGAGCTGTTTTTT.

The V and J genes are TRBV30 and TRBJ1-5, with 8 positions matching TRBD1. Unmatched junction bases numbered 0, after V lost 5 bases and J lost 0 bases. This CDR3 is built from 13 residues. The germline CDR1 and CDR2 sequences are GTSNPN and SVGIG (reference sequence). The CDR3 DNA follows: TGTGCCTGGGGACAGGGTAGCAATCAGCCCCAGCATTTT. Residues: CAWGQGSNQPQHF.

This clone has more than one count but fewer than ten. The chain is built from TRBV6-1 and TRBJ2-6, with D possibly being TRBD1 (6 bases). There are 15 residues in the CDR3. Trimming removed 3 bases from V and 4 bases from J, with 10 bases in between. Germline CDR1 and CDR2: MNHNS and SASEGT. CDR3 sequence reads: CASSDQGLGANVLTF. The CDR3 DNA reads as TGTGCCAGCAGTGACCAGGGGCTGGGGGCCAACGTCCTGACTTTC.

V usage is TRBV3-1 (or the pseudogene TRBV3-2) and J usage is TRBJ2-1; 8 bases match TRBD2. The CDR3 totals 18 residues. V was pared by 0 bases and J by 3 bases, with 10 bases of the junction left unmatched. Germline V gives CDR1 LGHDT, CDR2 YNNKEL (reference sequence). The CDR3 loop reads CASSQERGGSGIYNEQFF. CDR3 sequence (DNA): TGTGCCAGCAGCCAAGAGAGAGGTGGTAGCGGGATCTACAATGAGCAGTTCTTC.